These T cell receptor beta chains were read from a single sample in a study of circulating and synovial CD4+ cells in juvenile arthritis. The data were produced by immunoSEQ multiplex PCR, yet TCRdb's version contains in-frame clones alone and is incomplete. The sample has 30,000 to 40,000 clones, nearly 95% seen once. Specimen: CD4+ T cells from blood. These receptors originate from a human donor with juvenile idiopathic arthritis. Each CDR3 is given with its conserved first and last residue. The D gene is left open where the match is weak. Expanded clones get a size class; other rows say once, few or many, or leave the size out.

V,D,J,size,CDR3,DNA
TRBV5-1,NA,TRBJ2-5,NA,CASSRGMEETQYF,TGCGCCAGCAGCCGAGGGATGGAGGAGACCCAGTACTTC
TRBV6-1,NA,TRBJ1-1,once,CASRQGPEAFF,TGTGCCAGCAGGCAGGGCCCTGAAGCTTTCTTT
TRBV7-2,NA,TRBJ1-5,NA,CASSLGQGFYQPQHF,TGTGCCAGCAGCTTAGGGCAGGGGTTCTATCAGCCCCAGCATTTT
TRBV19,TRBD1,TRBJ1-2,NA,CASSKPGQGTRYGYTF,TGTGCCAGTAGTAAGCCGGGACAGGGAACTAGGTATGGCTACACCTTC
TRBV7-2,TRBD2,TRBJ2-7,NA,CASSFGTSGERQYF,TGTGCCAGCAGCTTCGGGACTAGCGGGGAAAGACAGTACTTC
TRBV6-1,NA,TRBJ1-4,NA,CASSDTLTQGALNEKLFF,TGTGCCAGCAGTGATACTCTAACACAGGGAGCTCTAAATGAAAAACTGTTTTTT
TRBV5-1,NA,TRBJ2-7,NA,CASSLTGFEQYF,TGCGCCAGCAGCTTGACCGGGTTCGAGCAGTACTTC
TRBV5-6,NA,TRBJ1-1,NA,CASSGYSRALNTEAFF,TGTGCCAGCAGCGGATATAGCAGGGCTCTGAACACTGAAGCTTTCTTT
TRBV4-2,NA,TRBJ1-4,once,CASSQGLLPGLTNEKLFF,TGTGCCAGCAGCCAAGGGTTACTTCCAGGGTTGACTAATGAAAAACTGTTTTTT
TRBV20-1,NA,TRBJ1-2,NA,CSATGYYGYTF,TGCAGTGCGACGGGTTACTATGGCTACACCTTC
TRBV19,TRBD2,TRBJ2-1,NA,CASSMGRTSGILYNEQFF,TGTGCCAGTAGTATGGGTCGGACTAGCGGAATCCTTTACAATGAGCAGTTCTTC
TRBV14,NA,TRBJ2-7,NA,CASSQGPYEQYF,TGTGCCAGCAGCCAAGGGCCCTACGAGCAGTACTTC
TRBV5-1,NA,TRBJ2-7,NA,CASAHGDTVSYEQYF,TGCGCCAGCGCCCATGGGGACACCGTCTCCTACGAGCAGTACTTC
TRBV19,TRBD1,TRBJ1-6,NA,CASSTTGDSSPLHF,TGTGCCAGTAGTACGACAGGGGATAGTTCCCCCCTCCACTTT
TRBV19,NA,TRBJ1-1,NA,CASSITPTLNTEAFF,TGTGCCAGTAGTATAACACCAACACTGAACACTGAAGCTTTCTTT
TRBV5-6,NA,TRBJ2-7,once,CASSSLYRGSYEQYF,TGTGCCAGCAGCTCACTGTACCGGGGGAGCTACGAGCAGTACTTC
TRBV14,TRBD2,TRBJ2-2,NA,CASSPTSSGGELFF,TGTGCCAGCAGCCCGACTAGCAGTGGCGGGGAGCTGTTTTTT
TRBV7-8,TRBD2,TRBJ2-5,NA,CASSPLGGRGGKETQYF,TGTGCCAGCAGCCCCCTTGGGGGGCGGGGGGGGAAAGAGACCCAGTACTTC
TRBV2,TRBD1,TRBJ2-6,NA,CASTIQGVSGANVLTF,TGTGCCAGCACTATCCAGGGGGTCTCTGGGGCCAACGTCCTGACTTTC
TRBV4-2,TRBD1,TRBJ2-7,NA,CASSQDLQGVPYEQYF,TGTGCCAGCAGCCAAGATCTACAGGGGGTTCCCTACGAGCAGTACTTC
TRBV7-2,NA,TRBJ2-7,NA,CASQSRDTSYEQYF,TGTGCCAGCCAATCCCGGGACACATCCTACGAGCAGTACTTC
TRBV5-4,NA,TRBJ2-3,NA,CASSVSSIDTQYF,TGTGCCAGCAGCGTATCTAGCATAGATACGCAGTATTTT
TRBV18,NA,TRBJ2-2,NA,CASSPLWGRSTGELFF,TGTGCCAGCTCACCACTTTGGGGGCGGAGCACCGGGGAGCTGTTTTTT
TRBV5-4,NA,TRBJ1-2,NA,CASSPMTQEFRGYTF,TGTGCCAGCAGCCCTATGACACAGGAGTTCCGTGGCTACACCTTC
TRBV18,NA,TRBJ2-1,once,CASSLDGIPTGNEQFF,TGTGCCAGCTCACTTGACGGGATCCCCACCGGAAATGAGCAGTTCTTC
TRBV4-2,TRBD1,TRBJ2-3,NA,CASSQGQGNTQYF,TGTGCCAGCAGCCAGGGACAGGGGAATACGCAGTATTTT
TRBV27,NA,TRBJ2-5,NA,CASSFRPRGTQYF,TGTGCCAGCAGTTTCCGACCCCGGGGGACCCAGTACTTC
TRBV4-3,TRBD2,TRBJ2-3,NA,CASSQGPPSGTSTDTQYF,TGCGCCAGCAGCCAGGGGCCTCCTAGCGGGACTAGCACAGATACGCAGTATTTT
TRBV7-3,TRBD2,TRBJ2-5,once,CASSPGGGRARETQYF,TGTGCCAGCAGCCCTGGTGGCGGGAGGGCCCGAGAGACCCAGTACTTC